This is a list of T cell receptor beta chains from one sample in a study of T cells expressing NK-cell markers. TCRdb processed the 5' RACE reads again and assigns one entry to each CDR3 protein, with no DNA. This sample's table reports about 260,000 distinct CDR3 sequences. Sequenced material: blood T cells: a sorted CD56 or NKG2C T cell subset, CD4+ or CD8+ T cells, or bulk PBMC T cells (not recorded which). These receptors were obtained from a woman between 18 and 70 years old in good health. CDR3s include the opening cysteine and the closing phenylalanine or tryptophan.

CDR3aa | v_gene | len | j_gene
CASSSGLAGATYHEQFF | TRBV18 | 17 | TRBJ2-1
CASSWDSQETQYF | TRBV10-2 | 13 | TRBJ2-5
CSSITGDQTTDTQYF | TRBV20-1 | 15 | TRBJ2-3
CASSPSRLAGVNEQYF | TRBV18 | 16 | TRBJ2-7
CSAKPGRTSYEQYF | TRBV20-1 | 14 | TRBJ2-7
CSVRSRSTDTQYF | TRBV29-1 | 13 | TRBJ2-3
CASSPSGGATDTQYF | TRBV9 | 15 | TRBJ2-3
CASRPDTPAQYF | TRBV6-6 | 12 | TRBJ2-3
CSAIRQGRIYNEQFF | TRBV20-1 | 15 | TRBJ2-1
CASSLGTARGYTF | TRBV12-3/TRBV12-4 | 13 | TRBJ1-2
CASSLAGTGGEKLFF | TRBV12-3/TRBV12-4 | 15 | TRBJ1-4
CASRGQGETGELFF | TRBV2 | 14 | TRBJ2-2
CASSQDRGWNIQYF | TRBV4-1 | 14 | TRBJ2-4
CATSVAGGPYNEQFF | TRBV24-1 | 15 | TRBJ2-1
CASSPGTDNQPQHF | TRBV7-6 | 14 | TRBJ1-5
CASSLTATYEQYF | TRBV5-1 | 13 | TRBJ2-7
CASSFGTNYNEQFF | TRBV11-3 | 14 | TRBJ2-1
CASRSDRGANTGELFF | TRBV12-3/TRBV12-4 | 16 | TRBJ2-2
CASNRGPYNEQFF | TRBV6-1 | 13 | TRBJ2-1
CSVPGGPGTREKLFF | TRBV29-1 | 15 | TRBJ1-4
CASRRGTQDTQYF | TRBV6-1 | 13 | TRBJ2-3
CATSKGPDTQYF | TRBV10-3 | 12 | TRBJ2-3
CASSFHRSGRARVTDTQYF | TRBV5-1 | 19 | TRBJ2-3
CASSQTGGPEKLFF | TRBV7-2 | 14 | TRBJ1-4
CASSKDWGGATDTQYF | TRBV5-4 | 16 | TRBJ2-3
CASSPTLSNQPQHF | TRBV18 | 14 | TRBJ1-5
CASSLGGPAYNEQFF | TRBV18 | 15 | TRBJ2-1
CSAKTPLAGTDTQYF | TRBV20-1 | 15 | TRBJ2-3
CASSWDPSGTQYF | TRBV6-2/TRBV6-3 | 13 | TRBJ2-3
CASSTRVTDTQYF | TRBV7-2 | 13 | TRBJ2-3
CASSPTGVVADTQYF | TRBV6-2/TRBV6-3 | 15 | TRBJ2-3
CASSLVGTSGTGNEQFF | TRBV7-2 | 17 | TRBJ2-1
CASSQGTSGKFWQFF | TRBV6-1 | 15 | TRBJ2-1
CAISESEAGSEKLFF | TRBV10-3 | 15 | TRBJ1-4
CASSLQSNQPQHF | TRBV7-2 | 13 | TRBJ1-5
CSASQWDEQYF | TRBV20-1 | 11 | TRBJ2-7
CASSRLAGGINEQFF | TRBV6-1 | 15 | TRBJ2-1
CSARDGLAIYEQYF | TRBV20-1 | 14 | TRBJ2-7
CASSPTGRQGPEAFF | TRBV7-3 | 15 | TRBJ1-1
CASSVLAGISYNEQFF | TRBV5-5 | 16 | TRBJ2-1
CASSSLGPNEQFF | TRBV5-1 | 13 | TRBJ2-1
CASSPGTENTEAFF | TRBV5-6 | 14 | TRBJ1-1
CSARDPKQSAYEQYF | TRBV20-1 | 15 | TRBJ2-7
CATSETGTSFPYNEQFF | TRBV24-1 | 17 | TRBJ2-1
CSASPLSNTGELFF | TRBV20-1 | 14 | TRBJ2-2
CAGVAGTSANEQFF | TRBV7-9 | 14 | TRBJ2-1
CASSRGTSDTGELFF | TRBV28 | 15 | TRBJ2-2
CASSLARDSPFEQFF | TRBV5-1 | 15 | TRBJ2-1
CASSLPSTAGVDTQYF | TRBV5-1 | 16 | TRBJ2-3
CASSPSREDGYTF | TRBV11-2 | 13 | TRBJ1-2
CSVEGPPGDTDYEQYF | TRBV29-1 | 16 | TRBJ2-7
CAISERLGLDTQYF | TRBV10-3 | 14 | TRBJ2-3
CASRAADFYEQYF | TRBV12-3/TRBV12-4 | 13 | TRBJ2-7
CASSPYRDTQYF | TRBV12-3/TRBV12-4 | 12 | TRBJ2-3
CSARSPGGTGELFF | TRBV20-1 | 14 | TRBJ2-2